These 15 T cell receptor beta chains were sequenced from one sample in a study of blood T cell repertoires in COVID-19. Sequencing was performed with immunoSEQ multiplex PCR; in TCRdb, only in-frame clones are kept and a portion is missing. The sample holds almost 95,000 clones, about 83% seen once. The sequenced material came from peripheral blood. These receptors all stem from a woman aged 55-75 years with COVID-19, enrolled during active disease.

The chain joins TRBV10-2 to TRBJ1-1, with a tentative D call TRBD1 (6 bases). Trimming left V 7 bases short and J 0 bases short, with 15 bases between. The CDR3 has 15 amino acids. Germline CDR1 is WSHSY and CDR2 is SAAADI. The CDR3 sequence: CASKTNGQMNTEAFF. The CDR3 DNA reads TGCGCCAGCAAAACAAACGGACAGATGAACACTGAAGCTTTCTTT.

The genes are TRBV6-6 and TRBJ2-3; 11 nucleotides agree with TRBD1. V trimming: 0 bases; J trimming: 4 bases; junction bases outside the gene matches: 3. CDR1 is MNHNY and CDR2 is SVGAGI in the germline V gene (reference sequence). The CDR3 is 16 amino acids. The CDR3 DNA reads TGTGCCAGCAGTTACTCTGGACAGGGGGCCCCAGATACGCAGTATTTT. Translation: CASSYSGQGAPDTQYF.

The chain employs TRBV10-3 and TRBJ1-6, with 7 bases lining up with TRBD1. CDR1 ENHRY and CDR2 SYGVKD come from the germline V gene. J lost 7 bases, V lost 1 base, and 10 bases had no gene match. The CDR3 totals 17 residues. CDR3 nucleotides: TGTGCCATCAGTGAGTTTCAGGCAGGGGGTGGGAATTCACCCCTCCACTTT. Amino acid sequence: CAISEFQAGGGNSPLHF.

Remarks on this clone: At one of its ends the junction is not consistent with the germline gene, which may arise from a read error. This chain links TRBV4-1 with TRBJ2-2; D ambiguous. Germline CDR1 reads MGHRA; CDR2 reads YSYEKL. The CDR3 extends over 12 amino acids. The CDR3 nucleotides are TGCGCCAGCAGTTTCAACACCCGGGAGCTGTTTTTT. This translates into CASSFNTRELFF.

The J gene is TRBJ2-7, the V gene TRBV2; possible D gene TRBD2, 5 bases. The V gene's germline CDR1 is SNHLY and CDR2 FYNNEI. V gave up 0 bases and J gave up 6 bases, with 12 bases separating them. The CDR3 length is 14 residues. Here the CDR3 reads CASSEAPRGGEQYF. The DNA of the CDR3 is TGTGCCAGCAGTGAAGCCCCCCGGGGTGGCGAGCAGTACTTC.

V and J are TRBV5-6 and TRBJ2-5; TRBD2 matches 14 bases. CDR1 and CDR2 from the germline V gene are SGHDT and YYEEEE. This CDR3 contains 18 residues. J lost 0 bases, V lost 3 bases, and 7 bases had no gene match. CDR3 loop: CASSSPTSGGVYQETQYF. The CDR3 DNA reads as TGTGCCAGCAGCTCACCGACTAGCGGGGGGGTGTACCAAGAGACCCAGTACTTC.

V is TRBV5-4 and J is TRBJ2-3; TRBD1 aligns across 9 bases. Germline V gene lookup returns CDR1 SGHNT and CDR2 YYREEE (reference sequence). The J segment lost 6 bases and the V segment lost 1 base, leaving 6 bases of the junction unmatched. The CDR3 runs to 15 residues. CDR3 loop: CASSLQTGGADTQYF. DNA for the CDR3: TGTGCCAGCAGCTTGCAAACAGGGGGCGCCGATACGCAGTATTTT.

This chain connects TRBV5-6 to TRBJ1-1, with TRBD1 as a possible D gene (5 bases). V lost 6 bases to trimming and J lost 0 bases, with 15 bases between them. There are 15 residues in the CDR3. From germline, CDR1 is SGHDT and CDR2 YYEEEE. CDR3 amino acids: CASTTRGGVNTEAFF. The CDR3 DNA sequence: TGTGCCAGCACCACCCGGGGGGGGGTGAACACTGAAGCTTTCTTT.

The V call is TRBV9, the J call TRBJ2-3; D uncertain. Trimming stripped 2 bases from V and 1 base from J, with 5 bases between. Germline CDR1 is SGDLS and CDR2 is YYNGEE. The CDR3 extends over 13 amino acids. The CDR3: CASSVRGTDTQYF. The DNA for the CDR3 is TGTGCCAGCAGCGTTCGTGGCACAGATACGCAGTATTTT.

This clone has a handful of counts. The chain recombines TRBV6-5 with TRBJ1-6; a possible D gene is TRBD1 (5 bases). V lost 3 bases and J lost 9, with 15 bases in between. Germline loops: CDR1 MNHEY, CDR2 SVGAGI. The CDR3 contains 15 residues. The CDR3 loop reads CASSYWAGWRSPLHF. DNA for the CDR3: TGTGCCAGCAGTTATTGGGCAGGGTGGCGTTCACCCCTCCACTTT.

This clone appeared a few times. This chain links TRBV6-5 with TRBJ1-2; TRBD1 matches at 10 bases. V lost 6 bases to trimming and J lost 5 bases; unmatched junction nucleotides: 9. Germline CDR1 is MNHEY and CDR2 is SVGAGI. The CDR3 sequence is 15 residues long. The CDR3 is CASRAPGQGPYGYTF. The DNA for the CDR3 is TGTGCCAGCAGGGCACCGGGACAGGGGCCTTATGGCTACACCTTC.

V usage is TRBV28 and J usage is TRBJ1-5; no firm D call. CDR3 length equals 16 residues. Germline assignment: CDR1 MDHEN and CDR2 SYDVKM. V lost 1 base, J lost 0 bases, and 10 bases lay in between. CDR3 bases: TGTGCCAGCAGTTTATCAGTGTCAAATAGCAATCAGCCCCAGCATTTT. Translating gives CASSLSVSNSNQPQHF.

The CDR3 DNA sequence: TGTGCCAGCAGCCAGAGGGGGTACAATGAGCAGTTCTTC. Amino acids: CASSQRGYNEQFF. This chain joins TRBV7-9 and TRBJ2-1, with D tentatively TRBD1 (6 bases). V was cut by 5 bases and J by 4 bases, with 9 bases left in between. CDR1 and CDR2 from the germline V gene are SEHNR and FQNEAQ (reference sequence). CDR3 length: 13 amino acids.

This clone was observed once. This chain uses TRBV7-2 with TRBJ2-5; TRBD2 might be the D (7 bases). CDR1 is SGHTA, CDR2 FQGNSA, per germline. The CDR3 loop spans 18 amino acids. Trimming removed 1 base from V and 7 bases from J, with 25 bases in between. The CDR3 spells CASSLVRGGFGTQGTQYF. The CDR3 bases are TGTGCCAGCAGCTTAGTGAGGGGGGGATTTGGTACCCAGGGGACCCAGTACTTC.

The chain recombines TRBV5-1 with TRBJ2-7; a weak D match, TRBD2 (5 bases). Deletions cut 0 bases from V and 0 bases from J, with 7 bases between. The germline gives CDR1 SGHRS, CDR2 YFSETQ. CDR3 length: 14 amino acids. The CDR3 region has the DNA TGCGCCAGCAGCTTGGGCAGCGGCTCCTACGAGCAGTACTTC. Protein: CASSLGSGSYEQYF.